The 10 T cell receptor beta chains listed next were all sequenced from one sample in a study of cytomegalovirus exposure and HLA in healthy donors. Primers for the PCR totalled 60 Vbeta and 13 Jbeta. This table comes from immunoSEQ multiplex PCR, and its TCRdb copy is limited to in-frame clones, with some not included. The sample lists about 170,000 clones; roughly four fifths were seen once. What was sequenced was PBMCs. The origin of the receptors is a woman between 25 and 40 years old in good health and CMV-seropositive.

This clone was seen just once. The chain joins TRBV5-1 to TRBJ2-2; TRBD1 agrees at 7 bases. CDR1 and CDR2 (germline): SGHRS, YFSETQ. The CDR3 loop spans 15 amino acids. J gave up 5 bases and V 2 bases, and 6 bases lay outside the gene matches. DNA for the CDR3: TGCGCCAGCAGCTTCGACAGGGCTGATACCGGGGAGCTGTTTTTT. This codes for CASSFDRADTGELFF.

This chain connects TRBV7-8 to TRBJ2-7; possibly TRBD1 for D (6 bases). This CDR3 is 15 amino acids long. The germline V and J ends were trimmed by 1 base and 5 bases, with 15 bases remaining between them. CDR1 SGHVS and CDR2 FQNEAQ come from the germline V gene. The chain's CDR3 is CASSLGQVKGHEQYF. The CDR3 coding sequence is TGTGCCAGCAGCTTAGGACAGGTGAAGGGCCACGAGCAGTACTTC.

The chain uses TRBV30 and TRBJ1-3; D gene uncertain. V was trimmed by 3 bases and J by 0 bases, leaving 9 bases between them. From germline, CDR1 is GTSNPN and CDR2 SVGIG (reference sequence). There are 14 residues in the CDR3. The CDR3 region has the DNA TGTGCCTGGAGCCAGATATTCTCTGGAAACACCATATATTTT. Translating gives CAWSQIFSGNTIYF.

CDR3: CASNSWGAPGGSYNSPLHF. The CDR3 nucleotides read TGTGCCAGCAACTCCTGGGGAGCGCCCGGTGGCTCCTATAATTCACCCCTCCACTTT. V is TRBV27 and J is TRBJ1-6; D not resolved. This CDR3 has 19 amino acids. The germline V gene has CDR1 MNHEY and CDR2 SMNVEV (reference sequence). Trimming removed 7 bases from V and 0 bases from J, with 22 bases in between.

The rearrangement joins TRBV7-2 to TRBJ2-1; TRBD2 matches 12 bases. The CDR3 has 17 amino acids. CDR1 is SGHTA and CDR2 is FQGNSA in the germline V gene. V trimming: 1 base; J trimming: 7 bases; junction bases outside the gene matches: 8. The CDR3 DNA follows: TGTGCCAGCAGCTTAGGACTAGCGGGGGCTCGGGGGAATGAGCAGTTCTTC. Its translation is CASSLGLAGARGNEQFF.

This sequence joins TRBV6-5 and TRBJ2-1, with D unclear. Germline values: CDR1 MNHEY, CDR2 SVGAGI. Trimming pared 2 bases from V and 0 bases from J, leaving 8 bases between. This CDR3 is built from 15 residues. The CDR3 sequence is CASSYRLSSYNEQFF. In DNA, the CDR3 is TGTGCCAGCAGTTACCGACTCAGCTCCTACAATGAGCAGTTCTTC.

This clone was detected only a few times. The J gene is TRBJ1-2, the V gene TRBV27; no definite D call. The germline CDR1 and CDR2 sequences are MNHEY and SMNVEV (reference sequence). The V end lost 0 bases, the J end lost 8 bases, and 25 bases lay between the germline ends. The CDR3 runs to 18 residues. The CDR3 nucleotides are TGTGCCAGCAGTTTATCGGCCCTCCTAGTAAGCGGGAACGACGGCTACACCTTC. This translates into CASSLSALLVSGNDGYTF.

This clone was counted a single time. Within the sample, other DNA sequences also encode this same CDR3. This chain joins TRBV4-3 and TRBJ1-1, with unresolved D. This CDR3 is built from 14 residues. V lost 0 bases and J 1 base, leaving 6 bases between the germline ends. CDR1 is LGHNA, CDR2 YSLEER, per germline. CDR3 amino acids: CASSQDRGNTEAFF. The CDR3 region has the DNA TGCGCCAGCAGCCAAGATCGAGGGAACACTGAAGCTTTCTTT.

This clone was counted between two and nine times. V gene TRBV25-1 combines with J gene TRBJ2-1; D not resolved. V lost 2 bases and J lost 3, with 11 bases in between. The germline CDR1 and CDR2 sequences are MGHDK and SYGVNS. This CDR3 contains 15 residues. The CDR3 region is CASSEAPTSYNEQFF. The CDR3 nucleotides read TGTGCCAGCAGTGAAGCACCCACCAGCTACAATGAGCAGTTCTTC.

The rearrangement links TRBV30 to TRBJ2-5; maybe TRBD1 (5 bases). This CDR3 region has 14 residues. Deletions cut 2 bases from V and 2 bases from J, with 12 bases between. Germline values: CDR1 GTSNPN, CDR2 SVGIG (reference sequence). The CDR3 loop is CAWSMRQKQETQYF. The CDR3 nucleotides read TGTGCCTGGAGTATGAGACAGAAACAAGAGACCCAGTACTTC.